This entry concerns a single T cell receptor (beta chain). Its antigen target is currently unknown. Per-nucleotide qualities are absent, and no much larger clonotype sits a single base away. V trim: 0 bases; J trim: 6 bases; unmatched bases: 13. There are 17 amino acids in the CDR3, from cysteine to phenylalanine inclusive. The sequence is cut down to CDR3 DNA, 51 bases in frame from base 1. The library was obtained by the immunoSEQ multiplex PCR assay. The hsTCRB Kit was used according to the manufacturer's protocol to amplify rearranged TCR beta chain sequences. TCRB libraries were sequenced on an Illumina MiSeq. From the authors' description of their analysis: The proprietary platform of the kit vendor was used for demultiplexing, trimming and gene mapping. Not all clones reach the TCRdb copy of this immuneACCESS table, which keeps in-frame sequences only. Checked studies attribute under half of the gap to unresolved V genes and leave the rest unexplained. That table gives V, J and clone size, and the DNA gave D and trimming. A total of about 65,000 clones appear in this sample, around 84% of them only once. The ten largest clonotypes hold roughly 4% of the sample.

The data originate from a study of a mutant IDH1 vaccine in newly diagnosed glioma (dated by TCRdb to about 2021). Some background on the complete study: Patients were given eight vaccinations, in weeks 1, 3, 5, 7, 11, 15, 19 and 23, which matched visits V03 through V10. Vaccination started 4-6 weeks after radiotherapy alone, or was given together with temozolomide cycles in the groups whose treatment included chemotherapy. Of the approximately 34 treated patients, approximately 62% were male and 37.5% were female, and a mean age of approximately 40 years was recorded. Prior to enrollment, patients had been given standard therapy consisting of radiotherapy alone, temozolomide alone, or radiochemotherapy with temozolomide, with the combination given to most patients. Six visits were used for peripheral blood collection: V03 (baseline), V05, V07, V10, V12 and V13. For exploratory analyses, about two dozen treated patients had longitudinal TCRB deep sequencing done wherever samples were available.

On the study overall, not on this receptor specifically: Availability determined which PBMC samples were chosen for TCRB deep sequencing. Immune responses induced by the vaccine were seen in more than 85% of patients across multiple MHC alleles. The authors stated that sample limitations prevented analyses of patient blood samples from being reproduced. Changes in the top peripheral T cell clonotypes picked up by TCRB sequencing did not appear to be linked to pseudoprogression.

The sample's time point label, decoded: week 23, last vaccination. Each vaccine dose was 300 ug of a 20-mer mutant IDH1 peptide in Montanide, given subcutaneously with topical imiquimod. The donors had newly diagnosed IDH1-mutant astrocytomas of WHO grade 3 or 4 that showed loss of nuclear ATRX. The samples were drawn from NOA16, a multicentre, single-arm, open-label phase I trial in Germany that tested a mutant IDH1 peptide vaccine in humans for the first time. Genomic DNA for TCRB sequencing was extracted from EDTA blood using the DNeasy Blood and Tissue Kit. Sequencing was performed on PBMCs, taken from a glioma patient whose treatment included an IDH1 peptide vaccine. The sequence is built from TRBV23-1 and TRBJ1-2, with 7 bases aligning to TRBD1. TRBV23-1 is noted as an ORF with a role that remains uncertain. The TCR sequence derives from a man aged 25-40 years with glioma. Read as DNA, the sequence is TGCGCCAGCAGTCAATCACCGCGGAGGGGGCGGACGAATGGCTACACCTTC. This gives the protein CASSQSPRRGRTNGYTF.